This is a list of T cell receptor beta chains from one sample in a study of cytomegalovirus exposure and HLA in healthy donors. This table comes from immunoSEQ multiplex PCR, and its TCRdb copy is limited to in-frame clones, with some not included. The sample includes 150,000 to 200,000 clones, roughly 75% seen only once; the top ten take approximately 10%. Sequenced sample: PBMCs. These receptors were collected from a man aged 18 to 30 in good health and CMV-seropositive. The CDR3 runs from the conserved cysteine through the conserved F or W. Each record gives: V gene, J gene, D gene, CDR3 protein. The D gene is left open where the match is weak.

V: TRBV28
J: TRBJ2-5
D: TRBD2
CDR3: CASSPRGLAGVGETQYF

V: TRBV6-5
J: TRBJ1-4
D: -
CDR3: CASSYSRRLGDEKLFF

V: TRBV28
J: TRBJ1-2
D: -
CDR3: CASSPPAVDRIYGYTF

V: TRBV18
J: TRBJ1-1
D: -
CDR3: CASSPAQGYTEAFF

V: TRBV28
J: TRBJ1-2
D: -
CDR3: CASSLAGEGYGYTF

V: TRBV6-1
J: TRBJ2-1
D: TRBD1
CDR3: CARSEPVNRGQNEQFF

V: TRBV15
J: TRBJ1-3
D: TRBD1
CDR3: CATSELRTGSGNTIYF

V: TRBV15
J: TRBJ2-7
D: -
CDR3: CATSRDPSYEQYF

V: TRBV6-1
J: TRBJ2-7
D: -
CDR3: CASSESQGFKYEQYF

V: TRBV12-5
J: TRBJ2-7
D: TRBD2
CDR3: CASGLTSGGSYEQYF

V: TRBV6-5
J: TRBJ2-1
D: -
CDR3: CASGGGFNEQFF

V: TRBV27
J: TRBJ1-5
D: -
CDR3: CASSLGRDQPQHF

V: TRBV5-1
J: TRBJ2-2
D: TRBD1
CDR3: CASSGQGAMAGELFF

V: TRBV2
J: TRBJ2-5
D: -
CDR3: CASSLGSGETQYF

V: TRBV4-1
J: TRBJ1-4
D: -
CDR3: CASSQVIFWRGEKLFF

V: TRBV9
J: TRBJ2-3
D: -
CDR3: CASSAVLASTDTQYF

V: TRBV27
J: TRBJ2-2
D: TRBD1
CDR3: CASSLLGTGVGTGELFF

V: TRBV28
J: TRBJ1-2
D: TRBD1
CDR3: CASSLPTDRATLDGYTF

V: TRBV28
J: TRBJ2-1
D: -
CDR3: CASIPSAGVNEQFF

V: TRBV19
J: TRBJ1-4
D: -
CDR3: CASRWQGQKKLFF

V: TRBV4-1
J: TRBJ1-2
D: -
CDR3: CASSDRVQGDYGYTF

V: TRBV13
J: TRBJ1-1
D: -
CDR3: CASSLDLGGEGTWATEAFF

V: TRBV30
J: TRBJ2-3
D: -
CDR3: CAWSVPFGGHRDTQYF

V: TRBV13
J: TRBJ1-4
D: TRBD1
CDR3: CASSPARTGPNEKLFF

V: TRBV6-5
J: TRBJ1-6
D: -
CDR3: CASSYSMAESPLHF

V: TRBV6-5
J: TRBJ2-3
D: -
CDR3: CSSSTSGNLPDTQYF

V: TRBV28
J: TRBJ2-5
D: -
CDR3: CASSLNLAIRETQYF

V: TRBV6-5
J: TRBJ1-1
D: -
CDR3: CASGWGLHNAEAFF

V: TRBV7-6
J: TRBJ1-5
D: TRBD1
CDR3: CASSERQGSWNQPQHF

V: TRBV19
J: TRBJ2-3
D: -
CDR3: CASSIYIQDTQYF

V: TRBV5-1
J: TRBJ2-5
D: TRBD1
CDR3: CASSLQGQETQYF

V: TRBV27
J: TRBJ2-7
D: TRBD2
CDR3: CASSLYWGGEQYF

V: TRBV6-5
J: TRBJ2-5
D: TRBD1
CDR3: CASSSNRGGRETQYF

V: TRBV28
J: TRBJ1-3
D: TRBD1
CDR3: CASSTGAPAGNTIYF

V: TRBV5-1
J: TRBJ2-7
D: -
CDR3: CASSLRGGNEQYF

V: TRBV28
J: TRBJ1-2
D: -
CDR3: CASRNPDRSPSVGYTF

V: TRBV7-8
J: TRBJ2-7
D: TRBD2
CDR3: CASSLVAGGFDEQYF

V: TRBV27
J: TRBJ2-7
D: TRBD2
CDR3: CASSLFWTSGRANEQYF

V: TRBV7-9
J: TRBJ2-7
D: TRBD2
CDR3: CSSSLEGEGSYEQYF

V: TRBV7-2
J: TRBJ1-1
D: -
CDR3: CASSFQTYTEAFF

V: TRBV21-1
J: TRBJ2-2
D: -
CDR3: CASSKLGRTSGRFRGELFF

V: TRBV18
J: TRBJ2-1
D: -
CDR3: CASSLVLSNEQFF

V: TRBV4-1
J: TRBJ2-5
D: TRBD2
CDR3: CASSQSGTSVFGPETQYF

V: TRBV19
J: TRBJ2-1
D: TRBD2
CDR3: CASSTHLAGGPTIHNEQFF

V: TRBV6-1
J: TRBJ2-7
D: TRBD1
CDR3: CASSGDRIPTYEQYF

V: TRBV19
J: TRBJ2-6
D: TRBD1
CDR3: CASSIGQGIGANVLTF

V: TRBV28
J: TRBJ2-5
D: TRBD2
CDR3: CASSSVLAGPQETQYF

V: TRBV19
J: TRBJ2-1
D: -
CDR3: CASSIQGGDKFF

V: TRBV18
J: TRBJ1-1
D: -
CDR3: CASSPDSLNTEAFF

V: TRBV5-6
J: TRBJ2-4
D: TRBD2
CDR3: CASSLGSGGLRYF

V: TRBV5-1
J: TRBJ2-2
D: TRBD2
CDR3: CASSLALAVTGELFF

V: TRBV9
J: TRBJ2-1
D: -
CDR3: CASSATGFWENEQFF

V: TRBV6-5
J: TRBJ2-2
D: -
CDR3: CASSIWGDTGELFF

V: TRBV19
J: TRBJ1-4
D: TRBD1
CDR3: CASSTGSGTGHEKLFF